The entry below describes one T cell receptor beta chain. Its target is not known. The data derive from a study of tumor-infiltrating lymphocytes in localized non-small cell lung cancer. Whole-study context: Resected tumor was paired with non-adjacent uninvolved lung from the same patient. Study outcomes and limitations: T-cell fraction did not differ between immunotypes IM1 and IM2. Compared with uninvolved lung, tumors showed higher T cell infiltration by TCRbeta sequencing.

Profiling relied on immunoSEQ multiplex PCR, and the TCRdb table lists in-frame clones only, not all of them. The sample carries fewer than 15,000 clones, about 74% recorded once. With V trimmed by 4 bases and J by 5 bases, 7 bases remained unmatched. In germline, CDR1 is LNHNV, CDR2 YYDKDF (reference sequence). The CDR3 loop spans 16 amino acids. The rearrangement uses TRBV15 and TRBJ2-5; TRBD2 aligns across 13 bases. Input material: uninvolved lung tissue not adjacent to the tumor. This sequence originates from a human donor with non-small cell lung cancer. As DNA, the CDR3 is TGTGCCACCAGCACCAGGACTAGCGGGAGTGGGGAGACCCAGTACTTC. Translation gives CATSTRTSGSGETQYF.